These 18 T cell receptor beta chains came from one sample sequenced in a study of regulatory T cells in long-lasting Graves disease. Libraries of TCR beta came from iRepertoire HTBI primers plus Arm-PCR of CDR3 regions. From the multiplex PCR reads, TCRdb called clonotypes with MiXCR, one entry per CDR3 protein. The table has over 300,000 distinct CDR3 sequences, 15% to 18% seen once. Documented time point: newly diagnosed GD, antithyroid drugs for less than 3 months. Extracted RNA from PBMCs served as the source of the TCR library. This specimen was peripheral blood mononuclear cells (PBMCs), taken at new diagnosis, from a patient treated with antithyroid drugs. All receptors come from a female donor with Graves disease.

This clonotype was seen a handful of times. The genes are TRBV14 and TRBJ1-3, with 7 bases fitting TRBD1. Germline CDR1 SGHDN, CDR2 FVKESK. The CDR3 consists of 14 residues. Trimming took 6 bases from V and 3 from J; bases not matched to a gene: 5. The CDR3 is CASSPGTVGNTIYF. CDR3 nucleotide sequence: TGTGCCAGCAGTCCAGGGACAGTTGGAAACACCATATATTTT.

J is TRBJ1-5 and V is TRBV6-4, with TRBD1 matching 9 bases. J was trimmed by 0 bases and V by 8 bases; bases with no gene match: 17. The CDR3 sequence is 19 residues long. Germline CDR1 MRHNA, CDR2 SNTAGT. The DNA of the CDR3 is TGTGCCAGCTTTGTCCCGGACAGGGGCCCTCTAAATAGCAATCAGCCCCAGCATTTT. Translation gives CASFVPDRGPLNSNQPQHF.

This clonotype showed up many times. As DNA, the CDR3 is TGTGCCAGCAGTCCCCATGGGACAGAAGCTTTCTTT. Amino acid sequence: CASSPHGTEAFF. The V call is TRBV27, the J call TRBJ1-1; a weak D match, TRBD1 (6 bases). Germline V gene data show CDR1 as MNHEY and CDR2 as SMNVEV (reference sequence). This CDR3 has 12 amino acids. Trimming took off 5 bases at V and 8 bases at J, with 12 bases between the two ends.

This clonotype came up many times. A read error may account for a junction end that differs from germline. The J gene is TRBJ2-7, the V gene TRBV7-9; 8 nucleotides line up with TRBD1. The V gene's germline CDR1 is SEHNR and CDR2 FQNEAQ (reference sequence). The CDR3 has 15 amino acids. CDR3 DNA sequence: TGCGCCAGCAGCCTCGGGACAGGAGTTACCTACGAGCAGTACTTC. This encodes CASSLGTGVTYEQYF.

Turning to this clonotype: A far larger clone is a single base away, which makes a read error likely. The CDR3 protein is CASSYRSYQAYEQYF. Written as DNA, the CDR3 is TGTGCCAGCAGTTACCGGAGCTATCAGGCCTACGAGCAGTACTTC. This rearrangement joins TRBV6-5 to TRBJ2-7; D uncertain. The ends were cut back, 2 bases at V and 2 bases at J, with 13 bases in the middle. Germline CDR1 reads MNHEY; CDR2 reads SVGAGI. This CDR3 is 15 amino acids long.

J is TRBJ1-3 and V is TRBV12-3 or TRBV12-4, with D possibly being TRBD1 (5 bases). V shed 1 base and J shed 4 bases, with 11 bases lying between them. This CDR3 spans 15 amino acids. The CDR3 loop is CASSLDAGLGNTIYF. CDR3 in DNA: TGTGCCAGCAGTTTAGACGCGGGGCTCGGAAACACCATATATTTT.

The CDR3 protein is CASSDGQQENSPLHF. CDR3 coding DNA: TGTGCCAGCAGTGACGGGCAGCAAGAGAATTCACCCCTCCACTTT. The chain recombines TRBV6-4 with TRBJ1-6; D remains ambiguous. V lost 2 bases and J 7 bases, leaving 12 bases between the germline ends. The CDR3 runs 15 residues. The germline V gene has CDR1 MRHNA and CDR2 SNTAGT.

The CDR3 coding sequence is TGCAGTGCTAGAGATTCGAAGCGGGGGAGCTACGAGCAGTACTTC. Its translation: CSARDSKRGSYEQYF. The V and J genes are TRBV20-1 and TRBJ2-7; 8 bases map to TRBD2. V trimming: 0 bases; J trimming: 3 bases; junction bases outside the gene matches: 7. Germline lookup yields CDR1 DFQATT and CDR2 SNEGSKA (reference sequence). The CDR3 length is 15 residues.

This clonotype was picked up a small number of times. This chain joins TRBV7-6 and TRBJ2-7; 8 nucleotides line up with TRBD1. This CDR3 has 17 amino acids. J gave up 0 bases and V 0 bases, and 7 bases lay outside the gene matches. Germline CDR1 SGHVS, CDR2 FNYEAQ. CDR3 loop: CASSLAGGQGASYEQYF. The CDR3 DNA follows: TGTGCCAGCAGCTTAGCGGGAGGACAGGGAGCCTCCTACGAGCAGTACTTC.

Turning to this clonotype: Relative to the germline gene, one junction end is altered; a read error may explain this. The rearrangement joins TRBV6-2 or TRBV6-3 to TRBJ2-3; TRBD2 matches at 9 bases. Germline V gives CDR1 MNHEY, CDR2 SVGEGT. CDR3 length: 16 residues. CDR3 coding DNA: TGTGCCAGCAGTTATTCTGGTGGGACTAGCAGAGATACGCAGTATTTT. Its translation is CASSYSGGTSRDTQYF.

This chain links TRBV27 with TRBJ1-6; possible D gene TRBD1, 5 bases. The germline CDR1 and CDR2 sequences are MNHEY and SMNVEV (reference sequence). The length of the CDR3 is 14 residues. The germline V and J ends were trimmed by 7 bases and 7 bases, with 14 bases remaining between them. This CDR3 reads CASKEPGLNSPLHF. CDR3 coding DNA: TGTGCCAGCAAGGAGCCGGGACTAAATTCACCCCTCCACTTT.

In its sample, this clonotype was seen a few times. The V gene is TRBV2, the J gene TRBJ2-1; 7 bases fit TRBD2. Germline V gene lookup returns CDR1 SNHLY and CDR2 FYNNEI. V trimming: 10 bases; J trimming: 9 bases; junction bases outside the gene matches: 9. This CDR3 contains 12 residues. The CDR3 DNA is TGTGCCATCCTGACTAGCCTCGGTGAGCAGTTCTTC. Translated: CAILTSLGEQFF.

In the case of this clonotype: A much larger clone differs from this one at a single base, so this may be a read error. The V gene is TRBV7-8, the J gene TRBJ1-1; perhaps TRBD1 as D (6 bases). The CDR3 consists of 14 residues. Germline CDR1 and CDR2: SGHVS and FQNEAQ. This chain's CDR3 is CASSLIRRRGEASF. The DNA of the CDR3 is TGTGCCAGCAGCTTAATACGGCGAAGGGGGGAAGCTTCCTTT.

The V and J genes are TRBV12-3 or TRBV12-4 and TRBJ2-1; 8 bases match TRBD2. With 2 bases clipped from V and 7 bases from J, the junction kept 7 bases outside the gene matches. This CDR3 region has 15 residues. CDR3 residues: CASSLPPREGNEQFF. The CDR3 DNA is TGTGCCAGCAGTTTACCACCCCGGGAGGGAAATGAGCAGTTCTTC.

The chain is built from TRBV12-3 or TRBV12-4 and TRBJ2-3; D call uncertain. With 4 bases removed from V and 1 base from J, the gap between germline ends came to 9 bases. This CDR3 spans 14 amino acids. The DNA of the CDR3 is TGTGCCAGCAGTTCAGGATACCGCACAGATACGCAGTATTTT. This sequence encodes CASSSGYRTDTQYF.

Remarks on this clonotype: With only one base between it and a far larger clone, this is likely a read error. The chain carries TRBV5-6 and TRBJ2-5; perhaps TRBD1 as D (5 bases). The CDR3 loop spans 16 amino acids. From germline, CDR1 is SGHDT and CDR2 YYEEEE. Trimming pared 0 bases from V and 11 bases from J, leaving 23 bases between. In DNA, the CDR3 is TGTGCCAGCAGCTTGGGGCTAAACAGGTTCTACAATGAGCAGTACTTC. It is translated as CASSLGLNRFYNEQYF.

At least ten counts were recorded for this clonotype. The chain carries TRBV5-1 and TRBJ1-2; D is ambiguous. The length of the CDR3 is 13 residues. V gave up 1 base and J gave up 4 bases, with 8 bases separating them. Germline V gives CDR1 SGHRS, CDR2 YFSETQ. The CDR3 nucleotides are TGCGCCAGCAGCTTGACTAGAACCTATGGCTACACCTTC. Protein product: CASSLTRTYGYTF. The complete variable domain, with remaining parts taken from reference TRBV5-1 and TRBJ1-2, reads KAGVTQTPRYLIKTRGQQVTLSCSPISGHRSVSWYQQTPGQGLQFLFEYFSETQRNKGNFPGRFSGRQFSNSRSEMNVSTLELGDSALYLCASSLTRTYGYTFGSGTRLTVV.

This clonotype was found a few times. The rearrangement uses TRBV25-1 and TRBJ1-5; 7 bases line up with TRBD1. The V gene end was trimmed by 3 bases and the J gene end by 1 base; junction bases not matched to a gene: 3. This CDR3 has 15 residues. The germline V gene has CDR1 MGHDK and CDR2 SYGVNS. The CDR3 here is CASSDKGASNQPQHF. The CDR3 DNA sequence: TGTGCCAGCAGTGACAAGGGGGCGAGCAATCAGCCCCAGCATTTT.